This TCR beta chain is from a study of blood T cell repertoires in COVID-19. Study-level information: T cells, B-cell-depleted T cells, or PBMCs provided the cDNA or gDNA that served as material.

The table came from immunoSEQ multiplex PCR; TCRdb's copy has only in-frame clones and leaves some out. The repertoire has 330,000 or so clones, 92% of them found once; the top ten carry about a fifth. The CDR3 sequence is 13 residues long. After removal of 5 bases from V and 3 bases from J, the junction contained 2 bases not matched to a gene. CDR1 SGHTA and CDR2 FQGTGA come from the germline V gene. V is TRBV7-3 and J is TRBJ1-1; 8 positions match TRBD1. Sequences were obtained from PBMCs or T cells enriched from blood (not recorded which). The clonotype originates from a young woman who had recovered from COVID-19. CDR3 nucleotide sequence: TGTGCCAGCAGCCCGGACAGGGACACTGAAGCTTTCTTT. Protein: CASSPDRDTEAFF. Together with reference TRBV7-3 and TRBJ1-1, the CDR3 gives the full variable domain: GAGVSQTPSNKVTEKGKYVELRCDPISGHTALYWYRQSLGQGPEFLIYFQGTGAADDSGLPNDRFFAVRPEGSVSTLKIQRTERGDSAVYLCASSPDRDTEAFFGQGTRLTVV.